This is a list of T cell receptor beta chains from one sample in a study of T cell repertoires in cytomegalovirus infection. No antigen has been assigned to these receptors. TCRdb analysed the reads with MiXCR anew, one entry per CDR3 protein. The sample has approximately 100,000 distinct CDR3 sequences; roughly 39% are singletons. This specimen was CD8+ T cells from cultured PBMCs, taken from culture after CMV antigen stimulation. The source of these receptors is a human donor in good health (CMV status not recorded). Some clones in this sample may be carry-over from other donors' samples. The CDR3 runs from the conserved cysteine through the conserved F or W. The order of the fields is clone size, D gene, V gene, J gene, CDR3 DNA, CDR3 protein. A D gene is named only where the DNA matches it firmly. Only some rows state a clone size, as once, few, many or a class for expanded clones.

clone_size: many
d_call: NA
v_call: TRBV19
j_call: TRBJ2-7
cdr3_nt: TGTGCCAGTACTCATGGGTACGAGCAGTACTTC
cdr3_aa: CASTHGYEQYF

clone_size: NA
d_call: NA
v_call: TRBV12-3/TRBV12-4
j_call: TRBJ1-1
cdr3_nt: TGTGCCAGCAGTTACGACAGTGTGAACACTGAAGCTTTCTTT
cdr3_aa: CASSYDSVNTEAFF

clone_size: NA
d_call: TRBD1
v_call: TRBV29-1
j_call: TRBJ2-1
cdr3_nt: TGCAGCGTTGAAACAGGGGGTCGTCACAATGAGCAGTTCTTC
cdr3_aa: CSVETGGRHNEQFF

clone_size: NA
d_call: NA
v_call: TRBV9
j_call: TRBJ1-6
cdr3_nt: TGTGCCAGCAGCGTAGCGGACGTGAGCTCCTATAATTCACCCCTCCACTTT
cdr3_aa: CASSVADVSSYNSPLHF

clone_size: NA
d_call: NA
v_call: TRBV9
j_call: TRBJ2-1
cdr3_nt: TGTGCCAGCAGCGTCGGACGGCACAATGAGCAGTTCTTC
cdr3_aa: CASSVGRHNEQFF

clone_size: NA
d_call: NA
v_call: TRBV7-8
j_call: TRBJ2-5
cdr3_nt: TGTGCCAGCAGCGCCCAAGGGGGGACTTTCCAAGAGACCCAGTACTTC
cdr3_aa: CASSAQGGTFQETQYF

clone_size: NA
d_call: NA
v_call: TRBV4-1
j_call: TRBJ2-1
cdr3_nt: TGCGCCAGCAGCCAACGAAGTGACACCCTATCCTACAATGAGCAGTTCTTC
cdr3_aa: CASSQRSDTLSYNEQFF

clone_size: many
d_call: NA
v_call: TRBV5-8
j_call: TRBJ2-1
cdr3_nt: TGTGCCAGCAGCACCGGGCAGCTAGCGTCCTACAATGAGCAGTTCTTC
cdr3_aa: CASSTGQLASYNEQFF

clone_size: few
d_call: NA
v_call: TRBV9
j_call: TRBJ1-2
cdr3_nt: TGTGCCAGCAGCGTTTCGGACGCCGCCTATGGCTACACCTTC
cdr3_aa: CASSVSDAAYGYTF

clone_size: NA
d_call: NA
v_call: TRBV15
j_call: TRBJ2-7
cdr3_nt: TGTGCCACCAGCAGCGAGGGGGCCTACGAGCAGTACTTC
cdr3_aa: CATSSEGAYEQYF

clone_size: many
d_call: TRBD1
v_call: TRBV4-2
j_call: TRBJ1-1
cdr3_nt: TGTGCCAGCAGCGCCTACACAGGGGGTTCCGCTGAAGCTTTCTTT
cdr3_aa: CASSAYTGGSAEAFF

clone_size: NA
d_call: TRBD2
v_call: TRBV24-1
j_call: TRBJ2-5
cdr3_nt: TGTGCCACCAGCGGGGGGGCCGGGGAGACCCAGTACTTC
cdr3_aa: CATSGGAGETQYF

clone_size: NA
d_call: NA
v_call: TRBV11-2
j_call: TRBJ1-1
cdr3_nt: TGTGCCAGCACCGTAAGACAGAACACTGAAGCTTTCTTT
cdr3_aa: CASTVRQNTEAFF

clone_size: NA
d_call: TRBD2
v_call: TRBV11-2
j_call: TRBJ2-2
cdr3_nt: TGTGCCAGCAGCTTCCCGGGACTAAACACCGGGGAGCTGTTTTTT
cdr3_aa: CASSFPGLNTGELFF

clone_size: few
d_call: NA
v_call: TRBV7-6
j_call: TRBJ2-5
cdr3_nt: TGTGCCAGCAGCCTCGGCTCCCAAGGGACCCAGTACTTC
cdr3_aa: CASSLGSQGTQYF

clone_size: NA
d_call: NA
v_call: TRBV20-1
j_call: TRBJ1-6
cdr3_nt: TGCAGTGCACCGGGGGTACTGGATTCACCCCTCCACTTT
cdr3_aa: CSAPGVLDSPLHF

clone_size: NA
d_call: NA
v_call: TRBV19
j_call: TRBJ2-1
cdr3_nt: TGTGCCAGTAGTTTCCTCGACGTTGGCAATGAGCAGTTCTTC
cdr3_aa: CASSFLDVGNEQFF

clone_size: few
d_call: NA
v_call: TRBV12-3/TRBV12-4
j_call: TRBJ1-3
cdr3_nt: TGTGCCAGCAGTTTTGGAGACACCATATATTTT
cdr3_aa: CASSFGDTIYF

clone_size: NA
d_call: NA
v_call: TRBV28
j_call: TRBJ1-2
cdr3_nt: TGTGCCAGCAGTTTACGTCCTCGCGAGGGCTACACCTTC
cdr3_aa: CASSLRPREGYTF

clone_size: few
d_call: NA
v_call: TRBV6-6
j_call: TRBJ1-4
cdr3_nt: TGTGCCAGCAGTCCGGCGGTAACGGGCCTTTCAACTAATGAAAAACTGTTTTTT
cdr3_aa: CASSPAVTGLSTNEKLFF

clone_size: few
d_call: NA
v_call: TRBV7-6
j_call: TRBJ2-7
cdr3_nt: TGTGCCAGCAGCTTAGCGGGGGACTCCCCCTACGAGCAGTACTTC
cdr3_aa: CASSLAGDSPYEQYF

clone_size: NA
d_call: TRBD1
v_call: TRBV10-3
j_call: TRBJ2-7
cdr3_nt: TGTGCCATCAGTGAGTTGCAGGGGGACTACGAGCAGTACTTC
cdr3_aa: CAISELQGDYEQYF

clone_size: NA
d_call: TRBD2
v_call: TRBV7-1
j_call: TRBJ2-1
cdr3_nt: TGTGCCAGCTCGGGGACTAGCGGGACCTCCTACAATGAGCAGTTCTTC
cdr3_aa: CASSGTSGTSYNEQFF

clone_size: NA
d_call: NA
v_call: TRBV12-3/TRBV12-4
j_call: TRBJ1-1
cdr3_nt: TGTGCCAGCAGCCCTTACCTCAACACTGAAGCTTTCTTT
cdr3_aa: CASSPYLNTEAFF

clone_size: many
d_call: NA
v_call: TRBV7-7
j_call: TRBJ1-3
cdr3_nt: TGTGCCAGCAGCTCCGACAGGGGAAACACCATATATTTT
cdr3_aa: CASSSDRGNTIYF

clone_size: NA
d_call: NA
v_call: TRBV11-2
j_call: TRBJ2-7
cdr3_nt: TGTGCCAGCAGCTCCGGGGGTCCCTGGGAGCAGTACTTC
cdr3_aa: CASSSGGPWEQYF

clone_size: once
d_call: NA
v_call: TRBV28
j_call: TRBJ2-5
cdr3_nt: TGTGCCAGCAGGCCCACCAGGATAGAAGAGACCCAGTACTTC
cdr3_aa: CASRPTRIEETQYF

clone_size: many
d_call: NA
v_call: TRBV3-1
j_call: TRBJ1-2
cdr3_nt: TGTGCCAGCAGCCAAGGGGAGAACTATGGCTACACCTTC
cdr3_aa: CASSQGENYGYTF

clone_size: NA
d_call: TRBD1
v_call: TRBV6-6
j_call: TRBJ1-1
cdr3_nt: TGTGCCAGCAGTTACTGGACAGGGGATAACACTGAAGCTTTCTTT
cdr3_aa: CASSYWTGDNTEAFF

clone_size: NA
d_call: NA
v_call: TRBV5-5
j_call: TRBJ2-1
cdr3_nt: TGTGCCAGCAGCTTCTCATTTCTAGGGGATGAGCAGTTCTTC
cdr3_aa: CASSFSFLGDEQFF

clone_size: few
d_call: NA
v_call: TRBV28
j_call: TRBJ2-2
cdr3_nt: TGTGCCATCCTCCCAGTTAGAGGGACCGGGGAGCTGTTTTTT
cdr3_aa: CAILPVRGTGELFF

clone_size: NA
d_call: NA
v_call: TRBV6-1
j_call: TRBJ1-5
cdr3_nt: TGTGCCAGCAGGGGGGCCGGCAATCAGCCCCAGCATTTT
cdr3_aa: CASRGAGNQPQHF

clone_size: NA
d_call: TRBD1
v_call: TRBV28
j_call: TRBJ1-1
cdr3_nt: TGTGCCAGCAAGACAGGGGTCACTGAAGCTTTCTTT
cdr3_aa: CASKTGVTEAFF

clone_size: NA
d_call: NA
v_call: TRBV11-2
j_call: TRBJ2-7
cdr3_nt: TGTGCCAGCAGCTTTTTTGGGGCTGGATGGGAGCAGTACTTC
cdr3_aa: CASSFFGAGWEQYF

clone_size: NA
d_call: NA
v_call: TRBV6-1
j_call: TRBJ1-2
cdr3_nt: TGTGCCAGCGGTGAAGGTGGAAGTGGCTACACCTTC
cdr3_aa: CASGEGGSGYTF

clone_size: NA
d_call: TRBD1
v_call: TRBV7-6
j_call: TRBJ2-5
cdr3_nt: TGTGCCAGCAGCTTAGGTACAGGGGCAGAGACCCAGTACTTC
cdr3_aa: CASSLGTGAETQYF